These 12 T cell receptor beta chains came from one sample sequenced in a study of control samples from healthy donors and cancer patients (dated by TCRdb to the early 2020s). Library creation used the immunoSEQ multiplex PCR assay. TCRdb mirrors the immuneACCESS table, restricted to in-frame sequences. Some clones are absent from its copies; in checked studies, under half trace to an unresolved V gene, and the reason for the others is unknown. The table for this sample lists 8,500 to 11,000 clones; approximately 91% of them were counted only once. The ten largest clones add up to 20% to 25% of the sample. The sequencing sample was made of PBMCs. The receptors originated from a man in his sixties with colorectal cancer.

V gene TRBV9 combines with J gene TRBJ2-7; D is ambiguous. Deletions cut 0 bases from V and 0 bases from J, with 7 bases between. The CDR3 extends over 14 amino acids. CDR1 and CDR2 (germline): SGDLS, YYNGEE. This CDR3 is CASSVGPASYEQYF. The CDR3, as DNA: TGTGCCAGCAGCGTAGGGCCAGCCTCCTACGAGCAGTACTTC.

This rearrangement joins TRBV2 to TRBJ1-2, with a weak D call TRBD1 (6 bases). The germline V gene has CDR1 SNHLY and CDR2 FYNNEI. The CDR3 runs to 13 residues. The V end was cut by 5 bases, the J end by 1 base, with 8 bases between. CDR3 loop: CASSPDSNYGYTF. Here the CDR3 DNA reads TGTGCCAGCAGTCCGGACAGTAACTATGGCTACACCTTC.

In this sample, this clone turned up once. The chain combines TRBV29-1 with TRBJ2-3; 11 bases agree with TRBD2. This CDR3 has 16 amino acids. Germline V gene lookup returns CDR1 SQVTM and CDR2 ANQGSEA. Trimming took 1 base from V and 0 from J; bases not matched to a gene: 3. CDR3 amino acids: CSVEGLAGHSTDTQYF. For the CDR3, the DNA is TGCAGCGTTGAAGGACTAGCGGGGCATAGCACAGATACGCAGTATTTT.

This rearrangement joins TRBV5-1 to TRBJ2-7; D may be TRBD1 (5 bases). The V end was cut by 0 bases, the J end by 5 bases, with 9 bases between. The CDR3 consists of 13 residues. CDR1 and CDR2 (germline): SGHRS, YFSETQ. The CDR3 DNA reads as TGCGCCAGCAGCTTGGACAGGACCCACGAGCAGTACTTC. The encoded protein is CASSLDRTHEQYF.

This chain uses TRBV29-1 with TRBJ1-1, with 8 bases aligning to TRBD1. Per germline, CDR1 SQVTM and CDR2 ANQGSEA. The trim removed 6 bases at V and 11 bases at J, leaving 14 bases unmatched. CDR3 length: 13 residues. CDR3 coding DNA: TGCAGCGTAAGGACAGGGACCACGTTGTGGGCTTTCTTT. This encodes CSVRTGTTLWAFF.

The CDR3 protein is CASSSYRGQDGYTF. The CDR3, as DNA: TGTGCCAGCAGCTCATACAGGGGGCAGGATGGCTACACCTTC. This rearrangement joins TRBV5-8 to TRBJ1-2, with 9 bases fitting TRBD1. Germline assignment: CDR1 SGHTS and CDR2 YDEGEE. This CDR3 spans 14 amino acids. The ends lost 3 bases at V and 6 bases at J; junction bases unmatched: 6.

This chain links TRBV3-1 (or the pseudogene TRBV3-2) with TRBJ2-2; D call uncertain. Trimming pared 1 base from V and 3 bases from J, leaving 18 bases between. This CDR3 region has 18 residues. In germline, CDR1 is LGHDT, CDR2 YNNKEL (reference sequence). The CDR3 region has the DNA TGTGCCAGCAGCCAAGGGCTAGGCCATAAACTTTACACCGGGGAGCTGTTTTTT. This sequence encodes CASSQGLGHKLYTGELFF.

The chain has TRBV30 and TRBJ1-1; D is ambiguous. The V gene lost 2 bases and the J gene lost 4 bases, with 5 bases spanning the gap. Germline-derived CDR1 and CDR2 are GTSNPN and SVGIG (reference sequence). This CDR3 region has 11 residues. CDR3 protein: CAWSPGTEAFF. For the CDR3, the DNA is TGTGCCTGGAGTCCGGGCACTGAAGCTTTCTTT.

The V and J genes are TRBV6-2 or TRBV6-3 and TRBJ1-4, with unresolved D. Trimming left V 4 bases short and J 6 bases short, with 9 bases between. Germline V gene data show CDR1 as MNHEY and CDR2 as SVGEGT. This CDR3 has 13 residues. The CDR3 loop is CASSLIADEKLFF. The CDR3 DNA is TGTGCCAGCAGTTTGATCGCGGATGAAAAACTGTTTTTT.

The V gene is TRBV28, the J gene TRBJ1-6; TRBD1 might be the D (5 bases). The CDR3 sequence is 15 residues long. V was trimmed by 6 bases and J by 1 base, leaving 10 bases between them. Germline assignment: CDR1 MDHEN and CDR2 SYDVKM. This CDR3 is CASRLRESYNSPLHF. The CDR3 coding sequence is TGTGCCAGCAGGCTCAGGGAGTCCTATAATTCACCCCTCCACTTT.

CDR3 region: CATSDAWTRPYEQYF. The DNA for the CDR3 is TGTGCCACCAGTGATGCATGGACTAGACCCTACGAGCAGTACTTC. This chain joins TRBV24-1 and TRBJ2-7; 7 bases match TRBD2. J was trimmed by 2 bases and V by 3 bases; bases with no gene match: 6. This CDR3 region has 15 residues. The germline V gene encodes CDR1 KGHDR and CDR2 SFDVKD.

The chain uses TRBV27 and TRBJ2-3; weak D call: TRBD2 (6 bases). The germline V gene encodes CDR1 MNHEY and CDR2 SMNVEV (reference sequence). This CDR3 has 14 amino acids. The V gene lost 2 bases and the J gene lost 6 bases, with 12 bases spanning the gap. The CDR3 region has the DNA TGTGCCAGCAGTTTAGCTAAGAGCGGGGATACGCAGTATTTT. It is translated as CASSLAKSGDTQYF.